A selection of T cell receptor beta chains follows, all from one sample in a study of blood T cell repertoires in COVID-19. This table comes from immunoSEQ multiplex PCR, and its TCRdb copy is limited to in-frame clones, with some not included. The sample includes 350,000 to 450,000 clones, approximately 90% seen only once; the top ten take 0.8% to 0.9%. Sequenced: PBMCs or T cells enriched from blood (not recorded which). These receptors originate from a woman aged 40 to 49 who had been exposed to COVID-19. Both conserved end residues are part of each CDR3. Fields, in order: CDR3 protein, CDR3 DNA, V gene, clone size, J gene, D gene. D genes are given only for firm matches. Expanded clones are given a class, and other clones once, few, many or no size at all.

CDR3: CASSPSRVHRNYGYTF; DNA: TGCGCCAGCAGTCCTTCCAGGGTACATCGGAACTATGGCTACACCTTC; V: TRBV10-1; size: .; J: TRBJ1-2; D: .
CDR3: CASSQQGSPQETQYF; DNA: TGTGCCAGCAGTCAGCAGGGGTCCCCCCAAGAGACCCAGTACTTC; V: TRBV6-5; size: .; J: TRBJ2-5; D: .
CDR3: CATDRGGSTEAFF; DNA: TGTGCCACCGACAGGGGGGGGAGCACTGAAGCTTTCTTT; V: TRBV6-5; size: .; J: TRBJ1-1; D: TRBD1
CDR3: CASSLSGTSGAETQYF; DNA: TGTGCTAGCAGCTTATCGGGGACTAGCGGGGCAGAGACCCAGTACTTC; V: TRBV7-7; size: .; J: TRBJ2-5; D: TRBD2
CDR3: CASSTDRDSRGYTF; DNA: TGTGCCAGTAGTACGGACCGGGACTCGCGTGGCTACACCTTC; V: TRBV19; size: .; J: TRBJ1-2; D: .
CDR3: CASSLRLTGPYGYTF; DNA: TGTGCCAGCAGTTTACGCCTGACAGGGCCCTATGGCTACACCTTC; V: TRBV27; size: .; J: TRBJ1-2; D: TRBD1
CDR3: CASGLAIMTGLDTGELFF; DNA: TGTGCTAGTGGTTTGGCAATTATGACAGGGCTTGACACCGGGGAGCTGTTTTTT; V: TRBV12-5; size: .; J: TRBJ2-2; D: TRBD1
CDR3: CASSLKGGGQPQHF; DNA: TGTGCCAGCAGCTTAAAGGGCGGGGGTCAGCCCCAGCATTTT; V: TRBV7-2; size: .; J: TRBJ1-5; D: .
CDR3: CASSSARGGKDRPQHF; DNA: TGTGCCAGCAGTTCCGCCAGGGGTGGCAAAGACCGGCCCCAGCATTTT; V: TRBV6-2/TRBV6-3; size: .; J: TRBJ1-5; D: .
CDR3: CATSRAPPGADEQYF; DNA: TGTGCCACCAGCAGAGCCCCCCCAGGGGCGGACGAGCAGTACTTC; V: TRBV15; size: .; J: TRBJ2-7; D: .
CDR3: CASSVGGRSGNTIYF; DNA: TGTGCCAGCAGCGTAGGCGGTCGCTCTGGAAACACCATATATTTT; V: TRBV9; size: once; J: TRBJ1-3; D: .
CDR3: CASGTSGIYEQYF; DNA: TGTGCCAGCGGGACTAGCGGGATCTACGAGCAGTACTTC; V: TRBV3-1/TRBV3-2; size: .; J: TRBJ2-7; D: TRBD2
CDR3: CASTLGTGTGGIYGYTF; DNA: TGTGCCAGTACTTTGGGAACCGGGACAGGGGGTATCTATGGCTACACCTTC; V: TRBV19; size: .; J: TRBJ1-2; D: TRBD1
CDR3: CASSESGQSQETQYF; DNA: TGTGCCAGCAGTGAAAGTGGACAGTCCCAAGAGACCCAGTACTTC; V: TRBV6-1; size: .; J: TRBJ2-5; D: .
CDR3: CASSLITGMNTEAFF; DNA: TGCGCCAGCAGCTTGATAACAGGTATGAACACTGAAGCTTTCTTT; V: TRBV5-1; size: .; J: TRBJ1-1; D: .
CDR3: CASSLVPTVLYF; DNA: TGTGCCAGCAGCTTAGTCCCCACGGTCCTATACTTC; V: TRBV11-2; size: .; J: TRBJ2-7; D: .
CDR3: CASSERQGRGNTIYF; DNA: TGTGCCAGCAGTGAACGACAGGGTAGGGGAAACACCATATATTTT; V: TRBV2; size: .; J: TRBJ1-3; D: TRBD1
CDR3: CASRFLQVDNSPLHF; DNA: TGTGCCAGCAGATTTCTACAGGTTGATAATTCACCCCTCCACTTT; V: TRBV5-5; size: .; J: TRBJ1-6; D: .
CDR3: CASSSRALAGGLTDTQYF; DNA: TGTGCCAGCAGCTCCAGGGCTCTAGCGGGAGGGTTAACAGATACGCAGTATTTT; V: TRBV7-6; size: .; J: TRBJ2-3; D: TRBD2
CDR3: CASRFGQTDTQYF; DNA: TGTGCCAGCAGGTTCGGACAAACAGATACGCAGTATTTT; V: TRBV7-2; size: .; J: TRBJ2-3; D: .
CDR3: CASSLRFGQGDYEQYF; DNA: TGCGCCAGCAGCTTGAGGTTTGGTCAGGGTGACTACGAGCAGTACTTC; V: TRBV5-1; size: .; J: TRBJ2-7; D: .
CDR3: CASSQVGSYGYTF; DNA: TGTGCCAGCAGCCAAGTGGGCAGCTATGGCTACACCTTC; V: TRBV14; size: .; J: TRBJ1-2; D: .
CDR3: CASSLTPTVAKNIQYF; DNA: TGTGCCAGCAGCTTGACCCCCACAGTAGCCAAAAACATTCAGTACTTC; V: TRBV11-1; size: .; J: TRBJ2-4; D: .
CDR3: CASSWDSTYEQYF; DNA: TGTGCCAGTAGTTGGGACAGCACCTACGAGCAGTACTTC; V: TRBV19; size: .; J: TRBJ2-7; D: TRBD1
CDR3: CASSPSGRKVDTQYF; DNA: TGTGCCAGCAGCCCTAGCGGGAGGAAGGTAGATACGCAGTATTTT; V: TRBV7-2; size: once; J: TRBJ2-3; D: TRBD2
CDR3: CAIQSTDTQYF; DNA: TGTGCCATACAGAGCACAGATACGCAGTATTTT; V: TRBV7-9; size: .; J: TRBJ2-3; D: .
CDR3: CASAGTSGQKSSYEQYF; DNA: TGTGCCAGCGCCGGGACTAGCGGGCAAAAGAGCTCCTACGAGCAGTACTTC; V: TRBV5-6; size: few; J: TRBJ2-7; D: TRBD2
CDR3: CASSLSGAKEQYF; DNA: TGTGCCAGCAGCTTAAGCGGGGCTAAGGAGCAGTACTTC; V: TRBV7-9; size: .; J: TRBJ2-7; D: TRBD2
CDR3: CALRSPGLKSSYEQYF; DNA: TGTGCCCTACGATCTCCGGGACTCAAGAGCTCCTACGAGCAGTACTTC; V: TRBV30; size: .; J: TRBJ2-7; D: .
CDR3: CASSLLTGIGTDTQYF; DNA: TGTGCCAGCAGCTTGCTGACAGGGATTGGCACAGATACGCAGTATTTT; V: TRBV5-8; size: .; J: TRBJ2-3; D: TRBD1
CDR3: CASSILLSGEQFF; DNA: TGTGCCAGTAGTATATTACTCTCGGGTGAGCAGTTCTTC; V: TRBV19; size: .; J: TRBJ2-1; D: .
CDR3: CASSLTKNTEAFF; DNA: TGTGCCAGCAGCTTGACTAAGAACACTGAAGCTTTCTTT; V: TRBV7-2; size: .; J: TRBJ1-1; D: .
CDR3: CASSLVQGASGNTIYF; DNA: TGTGCCAGCAGCTTGGTACAGGGGGCTTCTGGAAACACCATATATTTT; V: TRBV7-9; size: .; J: TRBJ1-3; D: TRBD1
CDR3: CASSRTGIPPYNEQFF; DNA: TGTGCCAGCAGCAGAACCGGGATACCTCCCTACAATGAGCAGTTCTTC; V: TRBV7-3; size: .; J: TRBJ2-1; D: .
CDR3: CASSEAGRVTFF; DNA: TGTGCCAGCAGTGAAGCGGGCAGGGTAACTTTCTTT; V: TRBV2; size: .; J: TRBJ1-1; D: .
CDR3: CASSSRGQGAYEQYF; DNA: TGTGCCAGCAGCTCTCGCGGACAGGGGGCCTACGAGCAGTACTTC; V: TRBV5-4; size: .; J: TRBJ2-7; D: TRBD1
CDR3: CASRETGGYSPLHF; DNA: TGTGCCAGCAGGGAGACAGGGGGATATTCACCCCTCCACTTT; V: TRBV5-6; size: .; J: TRBJ1-6; D: TRBD1
CDR3: CATSDAGTRVNGELFF; DNA: TGTGCCACCAGTGATGCCGGGACTAGAGTTAACGGGGAGCTGTTTTTT; V: TRBV24-1; size: few; J: TRBJ2-2; D: TRBD2
CDR3: CASASHPRDRHTDTQYF; DNA: TGTGCCAGCGCCTCGCATCCGAGGGACAGGCACACAGATACGCAGTATTTT; V: TRBV19; size: once; J: TRBJ2-3; D: TRBD1
CDR3: CASSLCRGPRYEQYF; DNA: TGTGCCAGCAGCCTCTGTAGGGGTCCCAGGTACGAGCAGTACTTC; V: TRBV3-1/TRBV3-2; size: .; J: TRBJ2-7; D: .
CDR3: CASRETSPTGRNEQFF; DNA: TGTGCCAGCAGAGAAACATCCCCGACAGGGCGGAATGAGCAGTTCTTC; V: TRBV27; size: .; J: TRBJ2-1; D: TRBD1
CDR3: CASSLSLSTDTQYF; DNA: TGTGCCAGCAGCTTATCCCTCAGCACAGATACGCAGTATTTT; V: TRBV7-2; size: .; J: TRBJ2-3; D: .
CDR3: CASGERGNNEQFF; DNA: TGTGCCAGCGGAGAAAGGGGGAACAATGAGCAGTTCTTC; V: TRBV12-3/TRBV12-4; size: .; J: TRBJ2-1; D: .
CDR3: CASRDYSLKETQYF; DNA: TGCGCCAGCAGGGACTACTCACTTAAAGAGACCCAGTACTTC; V: TRBV5-1; size: .; J: TRBJ2-5; D: .
CDR3: CATSRDLTGGYNEQFF; DNA: TGTGCCACCAGCAGAGATTTGACAGGGGGTTACAATGAGCAGTTCTTC; V: TRBV15; size: few; J: TRBJ2-1; D: TRBD1
CDR3: CASSPTGLTNEKLFF; DNA: TGTGCCAGCTCACCAACGGGATTAACTAATGAAAAACTGTTTTTT; V: TRBV18; size: .; J: TRBJ1-4; D: .
CDR3: CSASLRGYGEQYF; DNA: TGCAGTGCTAGTCTCCGGGGATATGGGGAGCAGTACTTC; V: TRBV20-1; size: .; J: TRBJ2-7; D: .
CDR3: CASSLSAGPYEQYF; DNA: TGTGCCAGCAGCTTAAGTGCAGGGCCCTACGAGCAGTACTTC; V: TRBV7-2; size: .; J: TRBJ2-7; D: .
CDR3: CASSSTGKATEAFF; DNA: TGTGCCAGCTCTTCGACAGGGAAGGCCACTGAAGCTTTCTTT; V: TRBV18; size: .; J: TRBJ1-1; D: TRBD1
CDR3: CSIQRGETQYF; DNA: TGCAGTATCCAAAGGGGAGAGACCCAGTACTTC; V: TRBV20-1; size: .; J: TRBJ2-5; D: .
CDR3: CASSPRPVMSTDTQYF; DNA: TGTGCCAGCAGCCCCCGTCCGGTTATGAGCACAGATACGCAGTATTTT; V: TRBV9; size: .; J: TRBJ2-3; D: .